These 9 T cell receptor beta chains were all obtained from the same sample, sequenced in a study of T-cell memory formation after mild COVID-19. Via MiXCR, TCRdb re-called the 5' RACE reads, giving one row per CDR3 protein. Here the sample spans 390,000 or so distinct CDR3 sequences, more than 15% being singletons. Sequencing used PBMCs or a T cell subset sorted from them (not recorded which). These TCRs come from a man between 18 and 29 years old who had mild COVID-19 (a few samples of this study predate the infection). Cell type and time point are not known.

This sequence joins TRBV11-3 and TRBJ2-1; 7 bases align to TRBD1. The CDR3 covers 16 residues. Germline V gene lookup returns CDR1 SGHNT and CDR2 YENEEA. Trimming at V came to 5 bases and at J to 6 bases, leaving 13 bases not matched to a gene. CDR3 loop: CASSINPGQNFNEQFF. CDR3 coding DNA: TGTGCCAGCAGCATTAATCCGGGACAGAATTTCAATGAGCAGTTCTTC.

This chain connects TRBV29-1 to TRBJ2-3; D is ambiguous. The CDR3 is 14 amino acids. CDR1 and CDR2 (germline): SQVTM, ANQGSEA. The V gene lost 2 bases and the J gene lost 6 bases, with 15 bases spanning the gap. The CDR3 spells CSVESARPRDTQYF. DNA of the CDR3: TGCAGCGTTGAATCGGCCCGGCCGAGGGATACGCAGTATTTT.

This clonotype was seen repeatedly, ten times or more. The V call is TRBV7-8, the J call TRBJ2-1; the D gene is possibly TRBD2 (6 bases). The CDR3 spans 13 residues. Germline CDR1 SGHVS, CDR2 FQNEAQ. Between the trimmed V and J ends, which lost 3 bases and 9 bases, there was a span of 12 bases. Here the CDR3 reads CASSFSGVGEQFF. The CDR3 DNA reads TGTGCCAGCAGCTTCTCGGGGGTGGGTGAGCAGTTCTTC.

This clonotype has at least ten counts. The chain recombines TRBV5-1 with TRBJ2-1; D uncertain. CDR3 size: 12 residues. Germline CDR1 SGHRS, CDR2 YFSETQ. Trimming removed 2 bases at V and 6 bases at J, with 6 bases between. This CDR3 reads CASSFGSNEQFF. The CDR3 bases are TGCGCCAGCAGCTTTGGAAGCAATGAGCAGTTCTTC.

This sequence joins TRBV5-1 and TRBJ2-4, with 14 bases fitting TRBD2. The CDR3 runs to 20 residues. V lost 4 bases, J lost 0 bases, and 12 bases stayed unmatched. The V gene's germline CDR1 is SGHRS and CDR2 YFSETQ. CDR3 region: CASSLFPGLAGAVAKNIQYF. The CDR3 nucleotides are TGCGCCAGCAGCCTCTTTCCGGGACTAGCGGGGGCCGTAGCCAAAAACATTCAGTACTTC. The full variable domain, its missing parts supplied by reference TRBV5-1 and TRBJ2-4, is KAGVTQTPRYLIKTRGQQVTLSCSPISGHRSVSWYQQTPGQGLQFLFEYFSETQRNKGNFPGRFSGRQFSNSRSEMNVSTLELGDSALYLCASSLFPGLAGAVAKNIQYFGAGTRLSVL.

The rearrangement uses TRBV11-3 and TRBJ2-3; D unclear. The CDR3 spans 14 residues. Germline V gene data show CDR1 as SGHNT and CDR2 as YENEEA. Trimming removed 1 base at V and 4 bases at J, with 9 bases between. CDR3 sequence reads: CASSLVGPPDTQYF. CDR3 in DNA: TGTGCCAGCAGCTTAGTAGGGCCCCCAGATACGCAGTATTTT.

The V and J genes are TRBV5-1 and TRBJ2-5; TRBD2 matches at 12 bases. CDR3 size: 16 residues. Germline V lookup: CDR1 SGHRS, CDR2 YFSETQ. V lost 6 bases and J lost 0; bases outside the gene matches: 6. The CDR3 nucleotides are TGCGCCAGCACCACTGGGACTAGCGGGTACCAAGAGACCCAGTACTTC. Residues: CASTTGTSGYQETQYF.

This clonotype was seen a handful of times. The chain combines TRBV5-6 with TRBJ1-1; unclear D gene. The V gene's germline CDR1 is SGHDT and CDR2 YYEEEE. This CDR3 contains 15 residues. The V gene lost 3 bases and the J gene lost 6 bases, with 18 bases spanning the gap. In DNA form, the CDR3 reads TGTGCCAGCAGCTCGCTGACTCACGAGTACGCTGAAGCTTTCTTT. Its protein product is CASSSLTHEYAEAFF.

This chain connects TRBV5-4 to TRBJ1-6; tentative D call: TRBD1 (6 bases). The V gene lost 4 bases and the J gene lost 4 bases, with 12 bases spanning the gap. In germline, CDR1 is SGHNT, CDR2 YYREEE (reference sequence). The CDR3 length is 15 residues. CDR3 coding DNA: TGTGCCAGCAGCCCGGACGGACAGTATAATTCACCCCTCCACTTT. Its translation is CASSPDGQYNSPLHF.